The next 8 T cell receptor beta chains were all read from a single sample in a study of blood T cell repertoires in COVID-19. Measured with immunoSEQ multiplex PCR; TCRdb has only the in-frame clones, and not every one. The table has 140,000 to 150,000 clones, around four fifths seen once; the top ten hold around 35%. The sequencing sample was made of peripheral blood. The receptors here all came from a human donor in a cohort sampled during active COVID-19.

This clone was counted between two and nine times. V usage is TRBV7-3 and J usage is TRBJ2-2; no reliable D call. Germline V gene data show CDR1 as SGHTA and CDR2 as FQGTGA. Trimming took off 1 base at V and 5 bases at J, with 8 bases between the two ends. This CDR3 region has 14 residues. CDR3 protein: CASSLSVGTGELFF. The CDR3 DNA is TGTGCCAGCAGCTTAAGCGTCGGTACCGGGGAGCTGTTTTTT.

The V gene is TRBV11-1, the J gene TRBJ2-7; tentative D call: TRBD2 (6 bases). The CDR3 is 13 residues long. Germline V gives CDR1 SGHAT, CDR2 FQDESV (reference sequence). Trimming took off 5 bases at V and 5 bases at J, with 13 bases between the two ends. Written as DNA, the CDR3 is TGTGCCAGCAGCCTCGGAGGAGGGAACGAGCAGTACTTC. Protein: CASSLGGGNEQYF.

The chain recombines TRBV7-6 with TRBJ2-1; TRBD2 matches 9 bases. This CDR3 is 15 amino acids long. Germline V gene data show CDR1 as SGHVS and CDR2 as FNYEAQ. J gave up 6 bases and V 5 bases, and 8 bases lay outside the gene matches. CDR3 loop: CASSLIAGEGNEQFF. For the CDR3, the DNA is TGTGCCAGCAGCCTCATAGCGGGGGAGGGCAATGAGCAGTTCTTC.

This clone was observed once. V is TRBV5-1 and J is TRBJ1-2; a possible D gene is TRBD1 (5 bases). Germline loops: CDR1 SGHRS, CDR2 YFSETQ. V lost 3 bases to trimming and J lost 5 bases, with 17 bases between them. This CDR3 region has 15 residues. In DNA, the CDR3 is TGCGCCAGCAGCTCCCGGCGGGGACCCTTTTATGGCTACACCTTC. Its translation is CASSSRRGPFYGYTF. Full variable domain (remainder filled in from reference TRBV5-1 and TRBJ1-2): KAGVTQTPRYLIKTRGQQVTLSCSPISGHRSVSWYQQTPGQGLQFLFEYFSETQRNKGNFPGRFSGRQFSNSRSEMNVSTLELGDSALYLCASSSRRGPFYGYTFGSGTRLTVV.

The chain carries TRBV3-1 (or the pseudogene TRBV3-2) and TRBJ1-2; 12 bases are shared with TRBD1. Germline values: CDR1 LGHDT, CDR2 YNNKEL (reference sequence). This CDR3 contains 14 residues. The V segment lost 4 bases and the J segment 6 bases; nucleotides outside the gene matches: 3. The CDR3 is CASSLGTGGDGYTF. The CDR3 nucleotides are TGTGCCAGCAGCCTCGGGACAGGGGGCGATGGCTACACCTTC.

The chain carries TRBV29-1 and TRBJ2-2; 10 bases map to TRBD1. The germline V gene has CDR1 SQVTM and CDR2 ANQGSEA. The length of the CDR3 is 14 residues. V shed 7 bases, J shed 0 bases, and the junction held 2 bases outside the gene matches. This chain's CDR3 is CSAGQGANTGELFF. The DNA for the CDR3 is TGCAGCGCAGGACAGGGGGCGAACACCGGGGAGCTGTTTTTT.

This clone has only a few counts. This sequence joins TRBV19 and TRBJ1-1; 9 bases line up with TRBD1. Germline V gene data show CDR1 as LNHDA and CDR2 as SQIVND (reference sequence). This CDR3 is built from 14 residues. V dropped 4 bases and J dropped 6; count of bases not matched to a gene: 6. This CDR3 reads CASSTWTGVPEAFF. CDR3 in DNA: TGTGCCAGTAGTACCTGGACAGGGGTCCCTGAAGCTTTCTTT.

This chain uses TRBV12-3 or TRBV12-4 with TRBJ1-2; possibly TRBD1 for D (6 bases). The CDR3 has 12 residues. V lost 7 bases to trimming and J lost 6 bases, with 12 bases between them. The CDR3 bases are TGTGCCAGCACCACAGGGTTTCATGGCTACACCTTC. Translation: CASTTGFHGYTF.